The 26 T cell receptor beta chains reported below all come from one sample, sequenced in a study of T cells in Graves' hyperthyroidism and ophthalmopathy. Researchers took RNA transcripts and amplified the TCR beta CDR3 regions from them. The TCR CDR3 was amplified in a first-round RT-PCR using the HTBI primer set. From the multiplex PCR reads, TCRdb called clonotypes with MiXCR, one entry per CDR3 protein. The sample has approximately 520,000 distinct CDR3 sequences; roughly 20% are singletons. The specimen was blood. The receptors derive from a young man with Graves' hyperthyroidism.

This clonotype was recorded many times. The J gene is TRBJ1-2, the V gene TRBV4-1; D gene unclear. The V and J ends lost 0 bases and 2 bases respectively, with 13 bases between them. The CDR3 sequence is 16 residues long. Germline CDR1 is MGHRA and CDR2 is YSYEKL. The CDR3 is CASSQDTGVMNYGYTF. In nucleotides, the CDR3 is TGCGCCAGCAGCCAAGATACTGGGGTGATGAACTATGGCTACACCTTC.

The rearrangement links TRBV2 to TRBJ2-5; D is possibly TRBD2 (6 bases). Germline CDR1 reads SNHLY; CDR2 reads FYNNEI. The length of the CDR3 is 14 residues. V was pared by 6 bases and J by 1 base, with 12 bases between. The CDR3 coding sequence is TGTGCCAGCAGGGGGGTTAGCGGCCAAGAGACCCAGTACTTC. This sequence encodes CASRGVSGQETQYF.

The chain couples TRBV19 to TRBJ1-2; a weak D match, TRBD1 (6 bases). The CDR3 spans 14 residues. Trimming removed 7 bases from V and 4 bases from J, with 16 bases in between. Germline CDR1 reads LNHDA; CDR2 reads SQIVND (reference sequence). CDR3 residues: CASNPDSSLYGYTF. CDR3 DNA: TGTGCCAGTAACCCGGACAGCTCCCTCTATGGCTACACCTTC.

The table lists this clonotype with many counts. This rearrangement joins TRBV30 to TRBJ2-7; 10 bases are a match to TRBD2. This CDR3 has 18 residues. The junction had 11 bases not matched to a gene; V was cut back by 0 bases and J by 0 bases. Looked up from germline, CDR1 is GTSNPN and CDR2 is SVGIG (reference sequence). CDR3 sequence: CAWSVGISGGLSSYEQYF. The CDR3 region has the DNA TGTGCCTGGAGTGTCGGGATTAGCGGGGGGTTGAGCTCCTACGAGCAGTACTTC.

This clonotype was detected only a few times. The CDR3 protein is CASSLGSSGSLYEQYF. The CDR3 DNA reads TGCGCCAGCAGCTTAGGGTCGAGCGGGAGCCTCTACGAGCAGTACTTC. The chain has TRBV5-1 and TRBJ2-7, with 8 bases aligning to TRBD2. V trimming: 2 bases; J trimming: 3 bases; junction bases outside the gene matches: 10. This CDR3 is built from 16 residues. Germline-derived CDR1 and CDR2 are SGHRS and YFSETQ.

A note on this clonotype: Being one base from a much bigger clone, this may be a read error. The chain is built from TRBV7-8 and TRBJ2-5; D might be TRBD2 (5 bases). The CDR3 totals 15 residues. The V gene's germline CDR1 is SGHVS and CDR2 FQNEAQ. The CDR3 region is CASRPRGSGVETRYF. The CDR3 DNA is TGTGCCAGCAGACCACGGGGTTCCGGGGTTGAGACCCGGTACTTC.

In this sample, this clonotype turned up a few times. This chain links TRBV28 with TRBJ1-5, with D unclear. CDR1 and CDR2 (germline): MDHEN, SYDVKM. This CDR3 has 17 residues. The V end lost 3 bases, the J end lost 4 bases, and 19 bases lay between the germline ends. The CDR3 nucleotides are TGTGCCAGCAGTTTTTTCTCCTCGGTCCAGACGAATCAGCCCCAGCATTTT. It specifies CASSFFSSVQTNQPQHF.

This clonotype was counted ten times or more. The rearrangement links TRBV20-1 to TRBJ2-7; no definite D call. Trimming pared 5 bases from V and 6 bases from J, leaving 14 bases between. Germline CDR1 DFQATT, CDR2 SNEGSKA (reference sequence). This CDR3 is 12 amino acids long. The CDR3: CSAPLDGREQYF. The CDR3 DNA is TGCAGTGCTCCTCTGGACGGCCGCGAGCAGTACTTC.

This clonotype was observed a few times. The chain couples TRBV28 to TRBJ2-5; no definite D call. With 3 bases removed from V and 4 bases from J, the gap between germline ends came to 15 bases. Looked up from germline, CDR1 is MDHEN and CDR2 is SYDVKM. CDR3 size: 15 residues. As DNA, the CDR3 is TGTGCCAGCAGTTTCCTAAGGACGGTGGGAGAGACCCAGTACTTC. Translating it yields CASSFLRTVGETQYF.

The chain has TRBV19 and TRBJ2-2; D perhaps matches TRBD2 (7 bases). The CDR3 runs to 15 residues. Germline values: CDR1 LNHDA, CDR2 SQIVND (reference sequence). V was shortened by 11 bases and J by 3 bases, with 19 bases between the two germline ends. In DNA, the CDR3 is TGTGCCGCCGGGGGGCAGGAGACGCACACCGGGGAGCTGTTTTTT. It translates to CAAGGQETHTGELFF.

The CDR3 DNA is TGCGCCAGCAGCCAATCGACAGGGGTTGGAGAGACCCAGTACTTC. This encodes CASSQSTGVGETQYF. This chain uses TRBV5-1 with TRBJ2-5, with 8 bases fitting TRBD1. V lost 4 bases, J lost 4 bases, and 9 bases stayed unmatched. The CDR3 covers 15 residues. CDR1 SGHRS and CDR2 YFSETQ come from the germline V gene.

This clonotype was counted at least ten times. This sequence joins TRBV12-3 or TRBV12-4 and TRBJ1-1, with D tentatively TRBD1 (6 bases). This CDR3 comprises 13 residues. V was clipped by 5 bases and J by 10 bases, with 17 bases between them. This CDR3 reads CASSLGTWRGAFF. CDR3 sequence (DNA): TGTGCCAGCAGTCTAGGGACATGGAGAGGAGCTTTCTTT.

The chain has TRBV28 and TRBJ2-5, with D possibly matching TRBD2 (5 bases). The CDR3 extends over 13 amino acids. Germline assignment: CDR1 MDHEN and CDR2 SYDVKM. V was pared by 8 bases and J by 5 bases, with 15 bases between. This CDR3 is CASETTPGETQYF. The DNA for the CDR3 is TGTGCCAGCGAAACGACCCCGGGGGAGACCCAGTACTTC.

This clonotype has a count of ten or more. The chain combines TRBV7-6 with TRBJ2-7, with TRBD1 as a possible D gene (6 bases). Germline assignment: CDR1 SGHVS and CDR2 FNYEAQ. There are 15 residues in the CDR3. Trimming left V 1 base short and J 1 base short, with 11 bases between. CDR3 loop: CASSLGRDTSYEQYF. The CDR3 DNA reads as TGTGCCAGCAGCTTAGGTCGGGACACTTCCTACGAGCAGTACTTC.

Only a few counts were recorded for this clonotype. The chain carries TRBV3-1 and TRBJ2-2, with a possible D match to TRBD1 (7 bases). The CDR3 consists of 17 residues. Trimming took off 6 bases at V and 2 bases at J, with 19 bases between the two ends. Germline assignment: CDR1 LGHDT and CDR2 YNNKEL (reference sequence). In DNA, the CDR3 is TGTGCCAGCAGTCGCACCCCACAGGGGACTAACACCGGGGAGCTGTTTTTT. Its protein is CASSRTPQGTNTGELFF.

This clonotype was recorded many times. The chain is built from TRBV30 and TRBJ1-1; the match to TRBD1 covers 8 bases. The CDR3 extends over 14 amino acids. Trimming at V came to 5 bases and at J to 4 bases, leaving 9 bases not matched to a gene. Germline loops: CDR1 GTSNPN, CDR2 SVGIG (reference sequence). DNA of the CDR3: TGTGCCTGGGCCTCCGGGACAGGTAGCACTGAAGCTTTCTTT. This gives the protein CAWASGTGSTEAFF.

In its sample, this clonotype was seen many times. The chain carries TRBV20-1 and TRBJ2-7; 9 bases agree with TRBD2. The germline V gene has CDR1 DFQATT and CDR2 SNEGSKA (reference sequence). This CDR3 comprises 13 residues. V dropped 5 bases and J dropped 6; count of bases not matched to a gene: 8. The CDR3 coding sequence is TGCAGTGCTCGCGGGGGGGGCCCCAGCGAGCAGTACTTC. Translating it yields CSARGGGPSEQYF.

This clonotype was seen at least ten times. The gene calls are TRBV28 and TRBJ2-7, with D maybe TRBD1 (5 bases). The CDR3 extends over 14 amino acids. Germline-derived CDR1 and CDR2 are MDHEN and SYDVKM. Trimming removed 1 base from V and 5 bases from J, with 12 bases in between. The CDR3 is CASSLLIGVNEQYF. For the CDR3, the DNA is TGTGCCAGCAGTTTATTGATAGGGGTGAACGAGCAGTACTTC.

Details on this clonotype: At one end, the junction sequence differs from germline, possibly due to a read error. The CDR3 bases are TGTGCCAGCAGCTTAGCTCCTAGTGACACCGGGGAGCTGTGTTTT. Translated, it gives CASSLAPSDTGELCF. V is TRBV7-9 and J is TRBJ2-2; D possibly corresponds to TRBD2 (5 bases). CDR1 and CDR2 (germline): SEHNR, FQNEAQ (reference sequence). The CDR3 runs to 15 residues.

This clonotype was seen a few times. CDR3 DNA sequence: TGTGCCAGCAGCTTAAAAGGGGTCAACCCGTGGGGAAACACCATATATTTT. Protein product: CASSLKGVNPWGNTIYF. The chain links TRBV11-3 to TRBJ1-3; maybe TRBD1 (5 bases). Looked up from germline, CDR1 is SGHNT and CDR2 is YENEEA. Trimming removed 2 bases at V and 4 bases at J, with 18 bases between. The length of the CDR3 is 17 residues.

The sample holds many counts of this clonotype. The gene calls are TRBV27 and TRBJ2-2, with D unclear. The CDR3 length is 17 residues. Germline V gene lookup returns CDR1 MNHEY and CDR2 SMNVEV (reference sequence). Trimming took off 7 bases at V and 3 bases at J, with 21 bases between the two ends. The CDR3 nucleotides read TGTGCCAGCACCTCCTTGGCCGCGTGGACGGACACCGGGGAGCTGTTTTTT. As protein: CASTSLAAWTDTGELFF.

This clonotype was counted at least ten times. The CDR3 region is CASTQRQQGVGQPQHF. CDR3 nucleotides: TGTGCCAGCACTCAAAGGCAACAGGGAGTAGGACAGCCCCAGCATTTT. The chain recombines TRBV6-1 with TRBJ1-5, with a tentative D call TRBD1 (6 bases). Germline V CDR1 and CDR2: MNHNS, SASEGT. CDR3 length: 16 amino acids. V lost 7 bases and J 7 bases, leaving 23 bases between the germline ends.

Ten or more counts support this clonotype. The chain carries TRBV19 and TRBJ1-1; D not resolved. Germline lookup yields CDR1 LNHDA and CDR2 SQIVND (reference sequence). This CDR3 has 13 residues. Trimming left V 5 bases short and J 4 bases short, with 11 bases between. CDR3 protein: CASSPWGGTEAFF. The CDR3 region has the DNA TGTGCCAGTAGTCCCTGGGGAGGCACTGAAGCTTTCTTT. The complete variable domain, with remaining parts taken from reference TRBV19 and TRBJ1-1, reads DGGITQSPKYLFRKEGQNVTLSCEQNLNHDAMYWYRQDPGQGLRLIYYSQIVNDFQKGDIAEGYSVSREKKESFPLTVTSAQKNPTAFYLCASSPWGGTEAFFGQGTRLTVV.

In this sample, this clonotype turned up many times. J is TRBJ1-2 and V is TRBV5-1; D may be TRBD1 (6 bases). Germline V gives CDR1 SGHRS, CDR2 YFSETQ. This CDR3 is 14 amino acids long. Trimming removed 0 bases from V and 6 bases from J, with 12 bases in between. The CDR3 region has the DNA TGCGCCAGCAGCTTGGGGGACACGGCCCATGGCTACACCTTC. Translated: CASSLGDTAHGYTF.

The J gene is TRBJ2-7, the V gene TRBV12-3 or TRBV12-4, with 7 bases aligning to TRBD2. There are 13 residues in the CDR3. Germline trimming cut 4 bases from V and 3 bases from J; bases unmatched to any gene: 3. The CDR3 protein is CASSSPSGYEQYF. The CDR3 DNA reads TGTGCCAGCAGTTCGCCTAGCGGCTACGAGCAGTACTTC.

This clonotype was observed at least ten times. The CDR3 protein is CASSSRQVGVQETQYF. The CDR3 DNA follows: TGCGCCAGCAGCTCGCGACAGGTCGGAGTCCAAGAGACCCAGTACTTC. V gene TRBV5-1 combines with J gene TRBJ2-5; maybe TRBD1 (6 bases). The V end was cut by 3 bases, the J end by 1 base, with 16 bases between. Germline loops: CDR1 SGHRS, CDR2 YFSETQ. This CDR3 is 16 amino acids long.